This T cell receptor (beta chain) was identified in a study of T cell responses to AZD1222 COVID-19 vaccine. There are 14 residues in the CDR3. Germline CDR1 is GTSNPN and CDR2 is SVGIG (reference sequence). Trimming removed 1 base from V and 0 bases from J, with 9 bases in between. Method: immunoSEQ multiplex PCR; TCRdb's copy keeps in-frame clones and lacks some. The sample records around 100,000 clones, less than 95% being singletons. The V gene is TRBV30, the J gene TRBJ1-2; no clear D. The sample was peripheral blood, taken on day 0 of AZD1222 vaccination. The TCR originated in an adult in good health. For the CDR3, the DNA is TGTGCCTGGAGTGGTGGGCCCCCTAACTATGGCTACACCTTC. Its protein is CAWSGGPPNYGYTF.